These 2 T cell receptor beta chains share one sample of origin, sequenced in a study of neoadjuvant anti-PD-1 for oral cavity cancer listed by TCRdb under 2021. Library prep was done by the immunoSEQ multiplex PCR assay. The clones in this table, taken by TCRdb from immuneACCESS, are in-frame only. Not every clone is retained; where verified, under half of the shortfall comes from an unresolved V gene, and the cause of the rest is unknown. Counted in this sample were around 5,300 clones; roughly 61% of them appeared once. The ten largest clonotypes hold about 7% of the sample. The meaning of the sample's time point label: after neoadjuvant nivolumab, at surgical resection. The sequences come from tumor tissue, collected after nivolumab (anti-PD-1) treatment. Receptors were obtained from a person between 40 and 79 years old with oral cavity squamous cell carcinoma.

The chain has TRBV6-5 and TRBJ2-7, with 7 bases fitting TRBD1. This CDR3 is 13 amino acids long. Germline values: CDR1 MNHEY, CDR2 SVGAGI. V trimming: 6 bases; J trimming: 6 bases; junction bases outside the gene matches: 8. Here the CDR3 reads CASRMGTGVEQYF. As DNA, the CDR3 is TGTGCCAGCAGAATGGGAACAGGGGTCGAGCAGTACTTC.

A few counts support this clone. The chain employs TRBV5-1 and TRBJ2-5; the D gene is possibly TRBD1 (6 bases). The CDR3 totals 15 residues. Germline V gene data show CDR1 as SGHRS and CDR2 as YFSETQ. V was shortened by 0 bases and J by 5 bases, with 14 bases between the two germline ends. Here the CDR3 reads CASSLGQGMWETQYF. The CDR3 nucleotides read TGCGCCAGCAGCTTGGGTCAGGGGATGTGGGAGACCCAGTACTTC.